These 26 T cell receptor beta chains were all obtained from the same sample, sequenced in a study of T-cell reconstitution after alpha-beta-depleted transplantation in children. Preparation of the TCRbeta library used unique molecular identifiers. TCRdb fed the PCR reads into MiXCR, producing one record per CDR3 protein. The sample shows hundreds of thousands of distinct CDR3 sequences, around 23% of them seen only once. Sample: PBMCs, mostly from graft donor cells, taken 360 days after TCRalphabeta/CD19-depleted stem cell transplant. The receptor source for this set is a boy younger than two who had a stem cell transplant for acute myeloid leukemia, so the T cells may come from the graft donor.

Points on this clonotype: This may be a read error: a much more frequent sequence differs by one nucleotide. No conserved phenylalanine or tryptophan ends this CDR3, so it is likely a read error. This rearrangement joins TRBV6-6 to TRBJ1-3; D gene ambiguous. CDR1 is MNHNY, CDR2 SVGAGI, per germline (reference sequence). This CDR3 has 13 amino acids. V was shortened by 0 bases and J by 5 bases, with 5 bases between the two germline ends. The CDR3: CASSYSLRNTIYL. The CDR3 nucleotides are TGTGCCAGCAGTTACTCCTTGCGAAACACCATATATCTT.

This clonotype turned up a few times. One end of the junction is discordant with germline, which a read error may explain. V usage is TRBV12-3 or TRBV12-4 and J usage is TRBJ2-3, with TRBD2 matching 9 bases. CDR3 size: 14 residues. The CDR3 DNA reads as TGTGCCAGCAGACAGACTTCTAGGAGCGGGGGGTGGGGTTTT. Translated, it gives CASRQTSRSGGWGF.

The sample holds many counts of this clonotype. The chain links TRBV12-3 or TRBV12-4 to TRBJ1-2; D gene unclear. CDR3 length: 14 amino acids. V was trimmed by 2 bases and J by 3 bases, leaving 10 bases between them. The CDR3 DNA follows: TGTGCCAGCAGTTTAACATCTGAATACTATGGCTACACCTTC. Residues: CASSLTSEYYGYTF.

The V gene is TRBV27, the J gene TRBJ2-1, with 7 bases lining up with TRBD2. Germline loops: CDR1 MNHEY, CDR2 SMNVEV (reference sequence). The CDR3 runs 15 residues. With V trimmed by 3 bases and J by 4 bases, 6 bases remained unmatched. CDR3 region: CASSFRGVVYNEQFF. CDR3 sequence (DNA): TGTGCCAGCAGTTTTCGGGGGGTAGTATACAATGAGCAGTTCTTC.

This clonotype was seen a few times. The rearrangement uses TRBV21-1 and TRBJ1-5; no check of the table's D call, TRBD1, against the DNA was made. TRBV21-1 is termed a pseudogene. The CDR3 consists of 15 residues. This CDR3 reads CASTSPGDGNQPQHF. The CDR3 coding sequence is TGTGCCAGCACCTCACCGGGGGATGGCAATCAGCCCCAGCATTTT.

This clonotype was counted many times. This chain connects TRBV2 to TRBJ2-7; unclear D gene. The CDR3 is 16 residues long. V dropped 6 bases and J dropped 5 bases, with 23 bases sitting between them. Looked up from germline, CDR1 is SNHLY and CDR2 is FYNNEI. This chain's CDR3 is CASRWSSWEIRDEQYV. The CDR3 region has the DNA TGTGCCAGCAGATGGAGTAGCTGGGAAATTCGGGACGAGCAGTACGTC.

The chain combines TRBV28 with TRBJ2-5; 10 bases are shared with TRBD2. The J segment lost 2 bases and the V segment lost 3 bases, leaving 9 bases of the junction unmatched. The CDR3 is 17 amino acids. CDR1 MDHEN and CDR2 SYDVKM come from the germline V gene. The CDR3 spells CASSFPWTSGNQETQYF. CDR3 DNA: TGTGCCAGCAGTTTCCCATGGACTAGCGGAAATCAAGAGACCCAGTACTTC. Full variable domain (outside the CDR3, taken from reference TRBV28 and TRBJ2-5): DVKVTQSSRYLVKRTGEKVFLECVQDMDHENMFWYRQDPGLGLRLIYFSYDVKMKEKGDIPEGYSVSREKKERFSLILESASTNQTSMYLCASSFPWTSGNQETQYFGPGTRLLVL.

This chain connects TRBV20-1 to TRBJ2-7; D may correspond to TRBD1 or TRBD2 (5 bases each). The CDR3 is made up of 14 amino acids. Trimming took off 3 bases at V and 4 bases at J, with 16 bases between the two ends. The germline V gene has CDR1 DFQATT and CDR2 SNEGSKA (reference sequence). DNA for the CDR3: TGCAGTGCTAGGGCCCAGTTGGGGGAATACGAGCAGTACGTC. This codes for CSARAQLGEYEQYV.

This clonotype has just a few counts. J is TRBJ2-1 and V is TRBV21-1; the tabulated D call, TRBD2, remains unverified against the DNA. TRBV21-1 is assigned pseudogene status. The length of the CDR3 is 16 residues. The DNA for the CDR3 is TGTGCCAGCAGCCGGACTAGCGGGGTCACCTACAATGAGCAGTTCTTC. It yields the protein CASSRTSGVTYNEQFF.

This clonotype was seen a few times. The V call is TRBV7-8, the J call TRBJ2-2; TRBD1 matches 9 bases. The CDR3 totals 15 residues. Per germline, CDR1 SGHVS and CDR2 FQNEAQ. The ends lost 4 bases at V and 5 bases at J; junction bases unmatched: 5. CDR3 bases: TGTGCCAGCAGCTCCCTGGGGACAGGGACCGGGGAGCTGTTTTTT. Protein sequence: CASSSLGTGTGELFF.

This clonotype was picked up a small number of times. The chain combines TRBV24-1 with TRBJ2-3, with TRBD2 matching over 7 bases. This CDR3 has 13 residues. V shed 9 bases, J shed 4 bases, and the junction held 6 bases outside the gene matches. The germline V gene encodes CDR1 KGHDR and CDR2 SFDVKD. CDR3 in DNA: TGTGCCACCGGGGAGGGGATCGCAGATACGCAGTATTTT. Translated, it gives CATGEGIADTQYF.

CDR3 loop: CASSQATVMETQYF. In DNA, the CDR3 is TGTGCCAGCAGTCAAGCGACAGTTATGGAGACCCAGTACTTC. The V gene is TRBV28, the J gene TRBJ2-5; possible D gene TRBD1, 5 bases. Germline V CDR1 and CDR2: MDHEN, SYDVKM. V was pared by 5 bases and J by 5 bases, with 15 bases between. This CDR3 has 14 residues.

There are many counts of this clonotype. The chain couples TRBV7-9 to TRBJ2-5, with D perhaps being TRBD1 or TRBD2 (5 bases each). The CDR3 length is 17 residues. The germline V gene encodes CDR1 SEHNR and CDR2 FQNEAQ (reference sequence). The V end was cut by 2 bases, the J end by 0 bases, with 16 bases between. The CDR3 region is CASSLRVLRDHQETQYF. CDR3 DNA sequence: TGTGCCAGCAGCTTACGGGTCCTCCGGGACCACCAAGAGACCCAGTACTTC.

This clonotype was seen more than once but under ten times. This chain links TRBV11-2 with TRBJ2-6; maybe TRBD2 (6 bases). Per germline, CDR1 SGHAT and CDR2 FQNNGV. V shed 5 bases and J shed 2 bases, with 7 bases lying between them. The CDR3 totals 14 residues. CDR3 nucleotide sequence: TGTGCCAGCAGCCGGGGGACTGGGGCCAACGTCCTGACTTTC. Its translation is CASSRGTGANVLTF.

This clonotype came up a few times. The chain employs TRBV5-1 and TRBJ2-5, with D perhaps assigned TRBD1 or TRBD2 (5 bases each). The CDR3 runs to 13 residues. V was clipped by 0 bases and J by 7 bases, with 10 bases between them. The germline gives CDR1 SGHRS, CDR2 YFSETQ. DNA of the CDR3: TGCGCCAGCAGCTTGGAAAGGGACGCGACCCAGTACTTC. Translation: CASSLERDATQYF.

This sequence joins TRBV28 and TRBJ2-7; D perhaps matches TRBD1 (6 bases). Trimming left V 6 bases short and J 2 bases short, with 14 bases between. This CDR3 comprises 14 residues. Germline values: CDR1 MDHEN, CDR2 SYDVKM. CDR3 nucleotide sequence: TGTGCCAGCAGAGCCGGGACAATGCCCTACGAGCAGTACGTC. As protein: CASRAGTMPYEQYV.

This chain's CDR3 is CASSSYSVGETQYF. DNA for the CDR3: TGTGCCAGCAGCTCATACTCTGTCGGGGAGACCCAGTACTTC. This rearrangement joins TRBV6-1 to TRBJ2-5; D unclear. The CDR3 is made up of 14 amino acids. V lost 6 bases to trimming and J lost 5 bases, with 16 bases between them. Germline CDR1 MNHNS, CDR2 SASEGT.

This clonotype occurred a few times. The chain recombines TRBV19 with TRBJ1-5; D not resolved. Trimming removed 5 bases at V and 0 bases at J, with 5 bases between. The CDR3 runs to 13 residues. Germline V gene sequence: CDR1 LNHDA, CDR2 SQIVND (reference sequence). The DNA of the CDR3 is TGTGCCAGTAGTGATTATAGCAATCAGCCCCAGCATTTT. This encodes CASSDYSNQPQHF.

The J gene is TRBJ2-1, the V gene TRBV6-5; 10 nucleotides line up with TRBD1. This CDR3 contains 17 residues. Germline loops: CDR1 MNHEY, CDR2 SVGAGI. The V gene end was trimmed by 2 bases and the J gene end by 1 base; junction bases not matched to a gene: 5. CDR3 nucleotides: TGTGCCAGCAGTTACCCTCGACAGGGGGCTTCCTACAATGAGCAGTTCTTC. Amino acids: CASSYPRQGASYNEQFF.

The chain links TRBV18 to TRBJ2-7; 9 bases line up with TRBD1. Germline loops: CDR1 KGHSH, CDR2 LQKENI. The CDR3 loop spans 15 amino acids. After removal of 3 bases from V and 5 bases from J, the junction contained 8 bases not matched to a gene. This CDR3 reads CASSPLGQGGDEQYF. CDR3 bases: TGTGCCAGCTCACCTCTGGGACAGGGTGGGGACGAGCAGTACTTC.

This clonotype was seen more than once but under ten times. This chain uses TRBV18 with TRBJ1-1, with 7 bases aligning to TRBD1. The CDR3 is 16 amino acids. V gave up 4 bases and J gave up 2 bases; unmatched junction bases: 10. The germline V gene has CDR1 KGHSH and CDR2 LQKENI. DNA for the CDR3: TGTGCCAGCTCACTTGGGACAGAATCTCTTAACACTGAAGCTTTCTTT. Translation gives CASSLGTESLNTEAFF. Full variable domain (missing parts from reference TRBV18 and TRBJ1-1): NAGVMQNPRHLVRRRGQEARLRCSPMKGHSHVYWYRQLPEEGLKFMVYLQKENIIDESGMPKERFSAEFPKEGPSILRIQQVVRGDSAAYFCASSLGTESLNTEAFFGQGTRLTVV.

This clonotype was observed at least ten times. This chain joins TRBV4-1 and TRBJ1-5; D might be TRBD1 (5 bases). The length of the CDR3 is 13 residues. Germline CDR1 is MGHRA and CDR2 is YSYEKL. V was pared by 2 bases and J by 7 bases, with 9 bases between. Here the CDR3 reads CASSQSGFQPQHF. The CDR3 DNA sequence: TGCGCCAGCAGCCAATCAGGGTTCCAGCCCCAGCATTTT.

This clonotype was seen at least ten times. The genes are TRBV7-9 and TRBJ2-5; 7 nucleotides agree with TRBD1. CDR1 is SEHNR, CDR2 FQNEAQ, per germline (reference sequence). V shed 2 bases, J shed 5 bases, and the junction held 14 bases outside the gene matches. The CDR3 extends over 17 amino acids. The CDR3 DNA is TGTGCCAGCAGCTTACCCTGGGACAGTGAATCGGGGGAGACCCAGTACTTC. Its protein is CASSLPWDSESGETQYF. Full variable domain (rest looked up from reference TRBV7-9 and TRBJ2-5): DTGVSQNPRHKITKRGQNVTFRCDPISEHNRLYWYRQTLGQGPEFLTYFQNEAQLEKSRLLSDRFSAERPKGSFSTLEIQRTEQGDSAMYLCASSLPWDSESGETQYFGPGTRLLVL.

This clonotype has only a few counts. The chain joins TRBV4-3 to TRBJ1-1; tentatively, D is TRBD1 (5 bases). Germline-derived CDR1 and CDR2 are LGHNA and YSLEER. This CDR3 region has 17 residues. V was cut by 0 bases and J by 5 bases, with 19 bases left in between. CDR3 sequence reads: CASSQEVVQGWGTEAFF. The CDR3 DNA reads TGCGCCAGCAGCCAAGAGGTGGTCCAGGGATGGGGAACTGAAGCTTTCTTT.

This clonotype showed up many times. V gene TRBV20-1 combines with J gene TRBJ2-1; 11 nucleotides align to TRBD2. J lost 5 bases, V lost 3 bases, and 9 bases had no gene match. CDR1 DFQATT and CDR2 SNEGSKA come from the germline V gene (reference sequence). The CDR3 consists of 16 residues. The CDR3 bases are TGCAGTGCTAGTAGGGTAGCGGGGGGGACTAACAATGAGCAGTTCTTC. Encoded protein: CSASRVAGGTNNEQFF.

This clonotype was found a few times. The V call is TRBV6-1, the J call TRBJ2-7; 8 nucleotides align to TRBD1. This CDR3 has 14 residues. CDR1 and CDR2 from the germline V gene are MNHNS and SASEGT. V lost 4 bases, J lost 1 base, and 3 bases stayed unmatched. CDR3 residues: CASSGQGKSYEQYV. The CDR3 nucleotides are TGTGCCAGCAGTGGACAGGGGAAGTCCTACGAGCAGTACGTC.